This T cell receptor beta chain was sequenced during a study of blood T cell repertoires in COVID-19. Study background: Acute-phase and convalescent COVID-19 samples originated in the United States, Italy and Spain. From T cells, B-cell-depleted T cells, or PBMCs came the material, which was cDNA or gDNA.

Patients at the Seattle site were enrolled during active infection and followed longitudinally. This clone showed up just once. As processed by the authors: How many nucleated cells were present was estimated from reference gene primer amplification. Profiling relied on immunoSEQ multiplex PCR, and the TCRdb table lists in-frame clones only, not all of them. That table gives V, J and clone size, and the DNA gave D and trimming. The top ten hold under 3% of the sample, which has a few hundred thousand clones, roughly 90% seen once. The V gene's germline CDR1 is LNHDA and CDR2 SQIVND (reference sequence). This CDR3 spans 13 amino acids. The germline V and J ends were trimmed by 3 bases and 3 bases, with 8 bases remaining between them.

The chain is built from TRBV19 and TRBJ1-2; no firm D call. This sequence was found in a woman in her thirties with COVID-19, enrolled during active disease. The source material was peripheral blood. CDR3 sequence: CASSISSYYGYTF. The CDR3 DNA reads as TGTGCCAGTAGTATCAGTTCTTACTATGGCTACACCTTC.